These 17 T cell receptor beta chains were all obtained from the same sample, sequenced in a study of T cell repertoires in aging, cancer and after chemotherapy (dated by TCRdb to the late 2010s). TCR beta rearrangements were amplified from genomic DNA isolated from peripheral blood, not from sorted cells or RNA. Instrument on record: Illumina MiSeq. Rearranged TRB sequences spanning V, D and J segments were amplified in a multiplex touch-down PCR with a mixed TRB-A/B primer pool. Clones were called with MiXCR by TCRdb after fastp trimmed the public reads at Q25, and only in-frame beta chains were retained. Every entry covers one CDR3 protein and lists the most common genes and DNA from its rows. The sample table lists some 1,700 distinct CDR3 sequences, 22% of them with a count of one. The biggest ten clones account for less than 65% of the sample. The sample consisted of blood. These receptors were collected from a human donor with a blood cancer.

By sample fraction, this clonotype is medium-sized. Here the CDR3 reads CASSLSGTGLGGYTF. In DNA form, the CDR3 reads TGTGCCAGCAGTCTATCCGGGACGGGCCTTGGGGGCTACACCTTC. V usage is TRBV6-5 and J usage is TRBJ1-2; weak D call: TRBD1 (5 bases). From germline, CDR1 is MNHEY and CDR2 SVGAGI. V was clipped by 5 bases and J by 8 bases, with 21 bases between them. CDR3 length: 15 residues.

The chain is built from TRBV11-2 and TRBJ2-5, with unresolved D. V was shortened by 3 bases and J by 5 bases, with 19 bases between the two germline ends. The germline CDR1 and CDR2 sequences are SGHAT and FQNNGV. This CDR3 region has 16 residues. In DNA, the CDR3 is TGTGCCAGCAGCTTTCCCCCCCTCCAAGGGCGGGAGACCCAGTACTTC. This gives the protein CASSFPPLQGRETQYF.

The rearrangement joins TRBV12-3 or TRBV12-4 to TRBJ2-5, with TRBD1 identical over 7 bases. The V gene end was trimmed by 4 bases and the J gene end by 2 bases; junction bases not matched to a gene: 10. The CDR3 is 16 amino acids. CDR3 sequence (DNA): TGTGCCAGCAGTTACTCAGGGGGAGCGTCGCAAGAGACCCAGTACTTC. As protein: CASSYSGGASQETQYF.

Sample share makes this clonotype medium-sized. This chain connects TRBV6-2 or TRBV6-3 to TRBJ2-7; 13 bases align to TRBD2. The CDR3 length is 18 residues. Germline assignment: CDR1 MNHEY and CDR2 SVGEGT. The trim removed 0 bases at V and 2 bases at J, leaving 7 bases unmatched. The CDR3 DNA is TGTGCCAGCAGTTACTCGATTCGGACTAGCGGGAGACCCTACGAGCAGTACTTC. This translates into CASSYSIRTSGRPYEQYF.

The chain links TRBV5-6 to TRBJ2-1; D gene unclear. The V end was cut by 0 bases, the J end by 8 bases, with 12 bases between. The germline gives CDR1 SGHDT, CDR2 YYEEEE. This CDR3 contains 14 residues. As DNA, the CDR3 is TGTGCCAGCAGCTTGGTTCTCAGAAACCATGAGCAGTTCTTC. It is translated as CASSLVLRNHEQFF.

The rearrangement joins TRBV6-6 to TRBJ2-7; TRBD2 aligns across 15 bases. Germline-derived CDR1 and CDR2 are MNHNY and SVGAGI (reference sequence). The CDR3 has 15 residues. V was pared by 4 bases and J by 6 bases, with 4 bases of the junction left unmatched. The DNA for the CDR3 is TGTGCCAGCAGTTCGCCGGGACTAGCGGGAGGCGAGCAGTACTTC. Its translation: CASSSPGLAGGEQYF.

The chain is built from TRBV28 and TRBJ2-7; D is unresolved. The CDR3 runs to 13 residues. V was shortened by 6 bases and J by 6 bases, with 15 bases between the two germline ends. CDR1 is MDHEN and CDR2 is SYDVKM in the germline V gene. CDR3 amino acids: CASSPRHYSEQYF. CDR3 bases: TGTGCCAGCAGCCCCCGTCACTACTCCGAGCAGTACTTC.

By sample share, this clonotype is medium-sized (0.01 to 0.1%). The CDR3 is CSVAIWETQYF. DNA of the CDR3: TGCAGCGTTGCCATCTGGGAGACCCAGTACTTC. The V call is TRBV29-1, the J call TRBJ2-5; no clear D gene. CDR3 size: 11 residues. CDR1 and CDR2 from the germline V gene are SQVTM and ANQGSEA. The germline V and J ends were trimmed by 4 bases and 5 bases, with 8 bases remaining between them.

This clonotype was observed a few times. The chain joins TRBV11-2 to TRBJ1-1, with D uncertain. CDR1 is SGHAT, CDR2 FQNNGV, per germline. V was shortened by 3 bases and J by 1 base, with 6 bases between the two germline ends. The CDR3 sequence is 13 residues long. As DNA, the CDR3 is TGTGCCAGCAGCTTTGAAAGGAACACTGAAGCTTTCTTT. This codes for CASSFERNTEAFF.

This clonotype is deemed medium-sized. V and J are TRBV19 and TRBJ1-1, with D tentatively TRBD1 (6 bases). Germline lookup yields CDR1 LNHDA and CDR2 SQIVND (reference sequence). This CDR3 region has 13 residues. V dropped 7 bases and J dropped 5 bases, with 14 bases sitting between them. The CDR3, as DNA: TGTGCCAGTACCACCGACAGGTCAACTGAAGCTTTCTTT. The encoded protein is CASTTDRSTEAFF.

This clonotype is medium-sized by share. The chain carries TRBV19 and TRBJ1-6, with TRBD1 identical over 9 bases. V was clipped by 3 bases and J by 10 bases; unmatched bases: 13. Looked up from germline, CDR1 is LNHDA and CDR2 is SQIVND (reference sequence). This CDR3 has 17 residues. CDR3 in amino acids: CASSIAGGGQGQSPLHF. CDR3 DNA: TGTGCCAGTAGTATTGCGGGAGGCGGACAGGGGCAGTCACCCCTCCACTTT.

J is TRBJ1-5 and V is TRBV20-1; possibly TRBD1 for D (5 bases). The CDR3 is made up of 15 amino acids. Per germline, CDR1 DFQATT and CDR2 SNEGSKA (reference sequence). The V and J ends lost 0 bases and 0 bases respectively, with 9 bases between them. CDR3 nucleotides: TGCAGTGCTAGAGAGGGTGGGGGTAGCAATCAGCCCCAGCATTTT. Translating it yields CSAREGGGSNQPQHF.

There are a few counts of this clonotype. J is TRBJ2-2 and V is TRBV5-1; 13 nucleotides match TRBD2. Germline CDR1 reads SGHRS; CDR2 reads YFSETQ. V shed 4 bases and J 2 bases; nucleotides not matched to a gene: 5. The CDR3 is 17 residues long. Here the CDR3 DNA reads TGCGCCAGCAGCGGGGGACTAGCGGGGAAAAACACCGGGGAGCTGTTTTTT. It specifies CASSGGLAGKNTGELFF.

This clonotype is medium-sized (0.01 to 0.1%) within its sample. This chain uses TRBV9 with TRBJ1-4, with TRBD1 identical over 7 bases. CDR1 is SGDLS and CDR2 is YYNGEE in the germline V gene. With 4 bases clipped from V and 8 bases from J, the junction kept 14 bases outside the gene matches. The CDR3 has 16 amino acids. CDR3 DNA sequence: TGTGCCAGCAGCCCCTCAGGGGGGGGGCTACGGGAAAAACTGTTTTTT. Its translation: CASSPSGGGLREKLFF. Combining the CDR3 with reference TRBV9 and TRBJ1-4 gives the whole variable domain DSGVTQTPKHLITATGQRVTLRCSPRSGDLSVYWYQQSLDQGLQFLIQYYNGEERAKGNILERFSAQQFPDLHSELNLSSLELGDSALYFCASSPSGGGLREKLFFGSGTQLSVL.

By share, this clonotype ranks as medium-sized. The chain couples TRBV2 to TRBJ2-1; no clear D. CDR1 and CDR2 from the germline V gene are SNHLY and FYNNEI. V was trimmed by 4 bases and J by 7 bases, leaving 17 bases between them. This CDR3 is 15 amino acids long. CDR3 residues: CASSGTHALENEQFF. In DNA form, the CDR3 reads TGTGCCAGCAGTGGAACCCACGCCCTGGAGAATGAGCAGTTCTTC.

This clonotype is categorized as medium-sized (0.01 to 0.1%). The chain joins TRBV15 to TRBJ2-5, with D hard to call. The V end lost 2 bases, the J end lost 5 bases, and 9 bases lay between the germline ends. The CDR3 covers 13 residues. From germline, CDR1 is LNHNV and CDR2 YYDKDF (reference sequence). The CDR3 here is CATSRLTGETQYF. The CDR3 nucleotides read TGTGCCACCAGCAGACTTACCGGGGAGACCCAGTACTTC.

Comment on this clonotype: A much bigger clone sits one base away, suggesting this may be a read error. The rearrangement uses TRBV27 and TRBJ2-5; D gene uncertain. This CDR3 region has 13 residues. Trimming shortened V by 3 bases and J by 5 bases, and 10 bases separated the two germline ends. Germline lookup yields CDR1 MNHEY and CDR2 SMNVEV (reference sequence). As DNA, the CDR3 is TGTGCCAGCAGTTTGAGAAAGAGGGAGACCCAGTACTTC. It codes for CASSLRKRETQYF.